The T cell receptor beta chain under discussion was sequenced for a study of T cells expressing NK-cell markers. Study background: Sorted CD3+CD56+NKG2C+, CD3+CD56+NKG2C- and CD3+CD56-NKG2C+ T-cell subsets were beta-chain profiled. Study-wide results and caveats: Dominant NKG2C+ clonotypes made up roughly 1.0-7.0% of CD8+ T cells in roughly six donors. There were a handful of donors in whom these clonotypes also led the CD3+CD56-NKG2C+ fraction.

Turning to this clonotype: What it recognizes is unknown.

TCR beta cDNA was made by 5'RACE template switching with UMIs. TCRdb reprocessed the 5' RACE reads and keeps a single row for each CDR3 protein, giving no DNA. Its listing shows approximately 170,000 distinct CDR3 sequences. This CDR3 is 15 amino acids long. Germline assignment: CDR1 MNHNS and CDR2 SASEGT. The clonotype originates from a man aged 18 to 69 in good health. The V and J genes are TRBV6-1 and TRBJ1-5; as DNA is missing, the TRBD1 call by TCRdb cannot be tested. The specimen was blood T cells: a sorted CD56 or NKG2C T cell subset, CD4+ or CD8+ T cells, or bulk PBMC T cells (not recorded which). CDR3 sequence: CASSQDSYSNQPQHF.